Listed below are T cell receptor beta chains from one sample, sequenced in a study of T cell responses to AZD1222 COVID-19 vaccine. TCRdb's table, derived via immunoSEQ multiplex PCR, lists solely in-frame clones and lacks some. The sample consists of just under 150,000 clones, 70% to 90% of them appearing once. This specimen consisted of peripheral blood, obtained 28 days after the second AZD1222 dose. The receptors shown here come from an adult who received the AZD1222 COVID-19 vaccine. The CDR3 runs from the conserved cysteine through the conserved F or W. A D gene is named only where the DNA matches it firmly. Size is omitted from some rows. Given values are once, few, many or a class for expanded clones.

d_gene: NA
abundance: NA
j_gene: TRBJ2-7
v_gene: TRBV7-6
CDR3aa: CASSPSMVTDYEQYF
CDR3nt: TGTGCCAGCAGCCCTAGCATGGTCACGGACTACGAGCAGTACTTC

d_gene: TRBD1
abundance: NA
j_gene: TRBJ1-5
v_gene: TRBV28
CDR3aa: CATPGQSISSNQPQHF
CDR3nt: TGTGCCACTCCGGGACAGTCTATCTCTAGCAATCAGCCCCAGCATTTT

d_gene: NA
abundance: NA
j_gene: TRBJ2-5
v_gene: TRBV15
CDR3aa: CATKWGYQETQYF
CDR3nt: TGTGCCACCAAGTGGGGCTATCAAGAGACCCAGTACTTC

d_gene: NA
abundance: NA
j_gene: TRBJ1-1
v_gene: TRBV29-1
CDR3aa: CSVEKGQDTEAFF
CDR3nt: TGCAGCGTTGAGAAGGGTCAGGACACTGAAGCTTTCTTT

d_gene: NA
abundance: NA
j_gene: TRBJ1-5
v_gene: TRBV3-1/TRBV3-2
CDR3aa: CASSHRVGNQPQHF
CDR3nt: TGTGCCAGCAGCCACAGGGTTGGGAATCAGCCCCAGCATTTT

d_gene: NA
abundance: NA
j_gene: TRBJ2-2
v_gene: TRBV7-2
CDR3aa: CASSFVSVGGELFF
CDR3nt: TGTGCCAGCAGCTTCGTTTCTGTGGGCGGGGAGCTGTTTTTT

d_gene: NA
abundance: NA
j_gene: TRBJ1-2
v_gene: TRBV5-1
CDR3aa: CASSPSSGTTDGYTF
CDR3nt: TGCGCCAGCAGCCCTTCCTCCGGGACAACAGATGGCTACACCTTC

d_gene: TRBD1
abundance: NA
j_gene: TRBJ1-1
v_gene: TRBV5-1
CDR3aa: CASGDRAYGAEAFF
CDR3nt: TGCGCCAGCGGGGACAGGGCATATGGGGCTGAAGCTTTCTTT

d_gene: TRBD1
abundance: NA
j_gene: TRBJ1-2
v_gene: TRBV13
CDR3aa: CASSFWTGEERYGYTF
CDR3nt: TGTGCCAGCAGCTTCTGGACAGGGGAAGAGAGGTATGGCTACACCTTC

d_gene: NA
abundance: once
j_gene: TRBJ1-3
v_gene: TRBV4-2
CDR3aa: CASSQARGSGNTIYF
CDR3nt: TGTGCCAGCAGCCAAGCCCGGGGGTCGGGAAACACCATATATTTT

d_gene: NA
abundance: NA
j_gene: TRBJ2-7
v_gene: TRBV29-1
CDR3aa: CSPHREASYEQYF
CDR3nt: TGCAGCCCACACAGGGAAGCCTCCTACGAGCAGTACTTC

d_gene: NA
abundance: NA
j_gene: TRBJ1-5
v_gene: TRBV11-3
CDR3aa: CASSLDLSTGVGQPQHF
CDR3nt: TGTGCCAGCAGCTTAGATCTTAGCACCGGGGTTGGACAGCCCCAGCATTTT

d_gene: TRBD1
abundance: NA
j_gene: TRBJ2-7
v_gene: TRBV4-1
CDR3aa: CASSRTGQGTYEQYF
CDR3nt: TGCGCCAGCAGCCGCACAGGACAGGGGACCTACGAGCAGTACTTC

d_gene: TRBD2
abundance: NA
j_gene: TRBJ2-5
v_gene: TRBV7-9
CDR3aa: CASSRLAGPQETQYF
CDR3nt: TGTGCCAGCAGCCGACTAGCGGGGCCCCAAGAGACCCAGTACTTC

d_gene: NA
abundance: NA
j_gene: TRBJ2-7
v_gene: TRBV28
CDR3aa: CASSLGYYEQYF
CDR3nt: TGTGCCAGCAGTTTGGGATACTACGAGCAGTACTTC

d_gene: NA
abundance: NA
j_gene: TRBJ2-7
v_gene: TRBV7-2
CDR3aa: CASSSQGGYEQYF
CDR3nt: TGTGCCAGCAGCTCCCAGGGGGGCTACGAGCAGTACTTC

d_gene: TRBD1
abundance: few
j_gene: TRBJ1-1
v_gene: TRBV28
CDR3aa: CASSTGTAPGTEAFF
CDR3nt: TGTGCCAGCAGTACCGGGACAGCCCCGGGTACTGAAGCTTTCTTT

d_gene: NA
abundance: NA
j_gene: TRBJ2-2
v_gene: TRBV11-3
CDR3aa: CASSSSPAGNTGELFF
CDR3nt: TGTGCCAGCAGCTCATCCCCGGCTGGAAACACCGGGGAGCTGTTTTTT

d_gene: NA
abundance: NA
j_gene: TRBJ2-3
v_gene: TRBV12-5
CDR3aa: CASAPNSREDTQYF
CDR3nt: TGTGCTAGTGCCCCAAACTCCCGGGAAGATACGCAGTATTTT

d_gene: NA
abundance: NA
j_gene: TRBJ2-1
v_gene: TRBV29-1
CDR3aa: CSVDVQGGLPEQFF
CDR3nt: TGCAGCGTTGACGTACAGGGGGGGTTACCTGAGCAGTTCTTC

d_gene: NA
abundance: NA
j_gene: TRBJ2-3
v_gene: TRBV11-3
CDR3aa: CASSFSGDTDTQYF
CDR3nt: TGTGCCAGCAGCTTCAGTGGGGACACAGATACGCAGTATTTT

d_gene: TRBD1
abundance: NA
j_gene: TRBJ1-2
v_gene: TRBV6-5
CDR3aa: CATSPPGRGYYGYTF
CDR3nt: TGTGCCACCTCCCCCCCGGGCAGGGGGTATTATGGCTACACCTTC

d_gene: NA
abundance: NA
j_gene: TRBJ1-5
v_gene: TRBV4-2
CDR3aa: CASSQDWGRDGGQPQHF
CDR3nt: TGTGCCAGCAGCCAAGATTGGGGCAGGGATGGGGGTCAGCCCCAGCATTTT

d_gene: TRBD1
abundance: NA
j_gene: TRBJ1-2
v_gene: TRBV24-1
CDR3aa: CATSAGGYGYTF
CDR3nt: TGTGCCACCAGTGCAGGGGGGTATGGCTACACCTTC

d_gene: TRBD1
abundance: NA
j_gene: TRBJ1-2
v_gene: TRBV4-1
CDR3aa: CASSHAYPGTGHNYGYTF
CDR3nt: TGCGCCAGCAGCCATGCTTACCCCGGGACAGGGCACAACTATGGCTACACCTTC

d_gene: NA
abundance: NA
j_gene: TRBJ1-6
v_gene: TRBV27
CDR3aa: CASSSYVGGYNSPLHF
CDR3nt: TGTGCCAGCAGCTCCTATGTCGGGGGTTATAATTCACCCCTCCACTTT

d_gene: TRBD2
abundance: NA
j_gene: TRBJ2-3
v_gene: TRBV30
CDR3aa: CAWSPTSGLAGTDTQYF
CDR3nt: TGTGCCTGGAGTCCTACCTCGGGACTAGCGGGCACAGATACGCAGTATTTT

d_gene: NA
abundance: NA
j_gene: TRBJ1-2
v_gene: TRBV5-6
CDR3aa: CASSLVETNGYTF
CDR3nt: TGTGCCAGCAGCTTGGTCGAGACCAATGGCTACACCTTC

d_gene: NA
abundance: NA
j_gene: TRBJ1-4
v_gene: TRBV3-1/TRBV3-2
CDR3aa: CASSLSENEKLFF
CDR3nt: TGTGCCAGCAGCCTTAGCGAGAATGAAAAACTGTTTTTT

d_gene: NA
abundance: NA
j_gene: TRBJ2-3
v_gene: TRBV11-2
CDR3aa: CASNEGTEWPAPGDTQYF
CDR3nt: TGTGCCAGCAACGAGGGGACGGAGTGGCCCGCCCCCGGAGATACGCAGTATTTT

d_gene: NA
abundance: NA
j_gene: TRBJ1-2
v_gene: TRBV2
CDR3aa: CASSFTGEPSYGYTF
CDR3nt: TGTGCCAGCAGTTTTACCGGGGAGCCAAGCTATGGCTACACCTTC

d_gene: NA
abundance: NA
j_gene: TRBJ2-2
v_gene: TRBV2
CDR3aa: CASSAEGTGELFF
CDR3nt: TGTGCCAGCAGTGCCGAGGGCACCGGGGAGCTGTTTTTT

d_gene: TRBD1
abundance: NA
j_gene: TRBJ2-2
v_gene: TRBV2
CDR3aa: CASSFLSGTGDTGELFF
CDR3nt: TGTGCCAGCAGTTTCCTTTCCGGGACAGGGGACACCGGGGAGCTGTTTTTT

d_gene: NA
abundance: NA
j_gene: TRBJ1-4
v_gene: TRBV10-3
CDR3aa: CAISEEGQTGGKLFF
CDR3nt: TGTGCCATCAGTGAGGAGGGACAAACGGGGGGAAAACTGTTTTTT

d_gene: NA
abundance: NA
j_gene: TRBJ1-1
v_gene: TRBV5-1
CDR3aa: CASSLGGVMNTEAFF
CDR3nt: TGCGCCAGCAGCCTCGGGGGGGTGATGAACACTGAAGCTTTCTTT

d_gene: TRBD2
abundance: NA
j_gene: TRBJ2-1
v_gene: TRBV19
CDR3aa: CASSTFPGLAAPNEQFF
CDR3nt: TGTGCCAGTAGTACCTTCCCGGGACTAGCGGCCCCCAATGAGCAGTTCTTC

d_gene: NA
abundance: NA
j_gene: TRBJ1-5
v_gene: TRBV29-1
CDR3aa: CSVQGHNQPQHF
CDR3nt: TGCAGCGTACAGGGTCACAATCAGCCCCAGCATTTT

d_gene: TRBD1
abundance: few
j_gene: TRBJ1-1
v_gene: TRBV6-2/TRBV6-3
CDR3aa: CASSYADRGDNANTEAFF
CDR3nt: TGTGCCAGCAGTTACGCCGACAGGGGAGATAATGCGAACACTGAAGCTTTCTTT

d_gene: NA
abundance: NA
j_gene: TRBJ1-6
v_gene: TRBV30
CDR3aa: CAWSPSGERPLHF
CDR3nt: TGTGCCTGGAGTCCTTCGGGGGAGAGACCCCTCCACTTT

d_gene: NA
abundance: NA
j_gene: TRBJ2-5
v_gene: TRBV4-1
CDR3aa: CASSQDLLSRVSEETQYF
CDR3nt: TGCGCCAGCAGCCAAGATCTCCTAAGCAGGGTGAGCGAAGAGACCCAGTACTTC

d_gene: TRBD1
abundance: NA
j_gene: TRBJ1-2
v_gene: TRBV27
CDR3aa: CASSSPGQAGGYTF
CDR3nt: TGTGCCAGCAGTTCCCCGGGACAGGCGGGTGGCTACACCTTC

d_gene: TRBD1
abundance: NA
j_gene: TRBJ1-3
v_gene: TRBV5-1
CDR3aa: CASSKPGGSGNTIYF
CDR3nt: TGCGCCAGCAGTAAACCAGGGGGCTCTGGAAACACCATATATTTT

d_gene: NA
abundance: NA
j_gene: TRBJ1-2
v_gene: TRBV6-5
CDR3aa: CASTPNKQPNYGYTF
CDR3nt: TGTGCCAGCACCCCAAATAAACAGCCTAACTATGGCTACACCTTC

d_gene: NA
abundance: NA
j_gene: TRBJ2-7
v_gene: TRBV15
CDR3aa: CATSRDLGSYEQYF
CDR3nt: TGTGCCACCAGCAGAGATTTGGGTTCCTACGAGCAGTACTTC

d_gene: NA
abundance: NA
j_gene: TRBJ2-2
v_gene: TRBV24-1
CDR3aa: CATSYRAGELFF
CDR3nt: TGTGCCACCAGTTACAGGGCCGGGGAGCTGTTTTTT

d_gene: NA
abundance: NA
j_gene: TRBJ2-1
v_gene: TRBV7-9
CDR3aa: CASSSSRGEGQFF
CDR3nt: TGTGCCAGCAGCTCATCCAGGGGGGAGGGTCAGTTCTTC

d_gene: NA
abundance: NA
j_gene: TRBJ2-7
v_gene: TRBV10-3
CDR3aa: CAISASPGRTYEQYF
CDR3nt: TGTGCCATCAGTGCCAGTCCGGGACGCACCTACGAGCAGTACTTC

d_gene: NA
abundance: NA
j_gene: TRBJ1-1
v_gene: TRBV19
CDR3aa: CASSTTSIQGKRTEAFF
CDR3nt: TGTGCCAGTAGTACAACCTCGATTCAGGGGAAGAGGACTGAAGCTTTCTTT

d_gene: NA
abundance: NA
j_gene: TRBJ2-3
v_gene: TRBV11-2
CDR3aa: CASSLDLDTQYF
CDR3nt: TGTGCCAGCAGCTTAGATCTGGATACGCAGTATTTT

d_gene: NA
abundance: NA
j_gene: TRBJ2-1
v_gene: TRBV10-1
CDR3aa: CASSEFGGSYNEQFF
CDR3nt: TGCGCCAGCAGTGAGTTTGGGGGCTCCTACAATGAGCAGTTCTTC